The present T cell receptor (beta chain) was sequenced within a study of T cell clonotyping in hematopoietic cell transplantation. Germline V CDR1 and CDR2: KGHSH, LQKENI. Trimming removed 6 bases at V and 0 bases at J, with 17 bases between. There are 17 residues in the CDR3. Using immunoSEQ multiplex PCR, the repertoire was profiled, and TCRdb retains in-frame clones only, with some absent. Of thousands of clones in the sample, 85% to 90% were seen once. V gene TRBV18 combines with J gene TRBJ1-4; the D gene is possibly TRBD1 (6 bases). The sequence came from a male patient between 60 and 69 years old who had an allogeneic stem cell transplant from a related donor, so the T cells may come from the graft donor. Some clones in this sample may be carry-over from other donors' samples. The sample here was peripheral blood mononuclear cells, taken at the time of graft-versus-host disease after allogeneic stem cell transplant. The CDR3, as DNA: TGTGCCAGCTCGCGGGACACGAGACCTGCAACTAATGAAAAACTGTTTTTT. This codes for CASSRDTRPATNEKLFF. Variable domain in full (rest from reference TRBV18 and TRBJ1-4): NAGVMQNPRHLVRRRGQEARLRCSPMKGHSHVYWYRQLPEEGLKFMVYLQKENIIDESGMPKERFSAEFPKEGPSILRIQQVVRGDSAAYFCASSRDTRPATNEKLFFGSGTQLSVL.